The T cell receptor (beta chain) under discussion was sequenced for a study of shared clonotypes between healthy human individuals. TCRdb's table, derived via immunoSEQ multiplex PCR, lists solely in-frame clones and lacks some. The data contain fewer than 600,000 clones, roughly four fifths of them singletons. The sequence was obtained from a woman between 40 and 55 years old in good health. Some clones in this sample may be carry-over from other donors' samples. Sequencing was performed on PBMCs.

This CDR3 is CAWRGLAGGFSGEQYF. The CDR3 DNA reads TGTGCCTGGAGGGGACTAGCGGGAGGGTTCAGTGGCGAGCAGTACTTC. This chain connects TRBV30 to TRBJ2-7, with 16 bases that match TRBD2. The germline V gene has CDR1 GTSNPN and CDR2 SVGIG (reference sequence). The CDR3 spans 16 residues. The V segment lost 3 bases and the J segment 6 bases; nucleotides outside the gene matches: 8.